This T cell receptor (beta chain) was retrieved from a study of CD8 T cells in ankylosing spondylitis. Libraries for TCR beta were made by quantitative 5'-RACE with molecular barcodes. One entry per CDR3 protein results from TCRdb running MiXCR on the 5' RACE reads. The repertoire consists of around 160,000 distinct CDR3 sequences, with 9.5% to 13% occurring once and the leading ten covering 25% to 30%. General study findings and limits: The disease-linked clones had a CD8+ phenotype and low blood frequencies. Disease-linked clones reportedly concentrated significantly in matched ankylosing spondylitis synovial fluid.

This clonotype was recorded many times. What it binds is unknown. CDR3 size: 14 residues. Germline CDR1 and CDR2: MNHEY and SMNVEV (reference sequence). V gave up 9 bases and J gave up 6 bases, with 18 bases separating them. This chain joins TRBV27 and TRBJ2-1, with D possibly being TRBD2 (5 bases). This TCR derives from a male donor with ankylosing spondylitis or in good health (not recorded which). The sequencing input was blood, either unsorted or a sorted T cell fraction (not recorded which). The CDR3 is CASSGNFLGNEQFF. CDR3 sequence (DNA): TGTGCCAGTTCGGGGAACTTCCTAGGCAATGAGCAGTTCTTC.